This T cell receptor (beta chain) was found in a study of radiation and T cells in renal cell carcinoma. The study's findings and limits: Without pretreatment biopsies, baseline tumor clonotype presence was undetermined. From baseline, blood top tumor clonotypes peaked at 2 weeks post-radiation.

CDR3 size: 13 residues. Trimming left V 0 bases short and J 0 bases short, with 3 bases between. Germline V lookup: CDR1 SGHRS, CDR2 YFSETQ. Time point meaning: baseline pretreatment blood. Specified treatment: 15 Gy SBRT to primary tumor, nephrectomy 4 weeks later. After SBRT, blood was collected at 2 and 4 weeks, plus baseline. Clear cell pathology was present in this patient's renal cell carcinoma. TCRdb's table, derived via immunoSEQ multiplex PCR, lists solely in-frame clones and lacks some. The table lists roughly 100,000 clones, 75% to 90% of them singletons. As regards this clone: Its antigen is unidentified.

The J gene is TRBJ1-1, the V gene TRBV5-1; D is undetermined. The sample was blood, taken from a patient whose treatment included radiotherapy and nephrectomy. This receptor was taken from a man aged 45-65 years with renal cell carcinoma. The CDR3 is CASSLALNTEAFF. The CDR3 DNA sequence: TGCGCCAGCAGCTTGGCTCTGAACACTGAAGCTTTCTTT.